This T cell receptor (beta chain) was captured in a study of blood T cells in healthy people across ages. Points on this clonotype: Its specificity is unknown.

This CDR3 spans 15 amino acids. Trimming took 2 bases from V and 0 from J, leaving 8 bases between them. Germline V gene lookup returns CDR1 KGHSH and CDR2 LQKENI. Findings of the study overall: As age increased, TCR beta diversity per million T cells fell in a roughly linear fashion. A strong correlation between TCR beta diversity and naive T cell percentage was seen.

Sample-barcoded 5' priming and a J-beta primer mix drove a second PCR of roughly 7 to 11 cycles. TCRdb re-called the 5' RACE reads with MiXCR, one entry per CDR3 protein. The table includes around 800,000 distinct CDR3 sequences, under 30% detected once. The individuals who served as donors were healthy Caucasians living in Russia, aged roughly 6 to 90. Extraction of total RNA produced a minimum of 6 micrograms from each sample. A further study also used this sample, focusing on T cells of mothers and their children.

The TCR was taken from a boy under 18 in good health. What was sequenced was blood. V usage is TRBV18 and J usage is TRBJ1-3, with D possibly TRBD1 on 5 matching bases. Written as DNA, the CDR3 is TGTGCCAGCTCACCAGACAGTCTCTCTGGAAACACCATATATTTT. Its translation is CASSPDSLSGNTIYF.